Shown below are 9 T cell receptor beta chains from a single sample sequenced in a study of T cells in localized non-small cell lung cancer. Some clones are missing from TCRdb's copy, which holds only in-frame ones; the method was immunoSEQ multiplex PCR. Of approximately 1,200 clones in the sample, 20% to 25% were seen once. The sequencing used normal lung tissue next to the tumor, collected before any cancer treatment. The receptors originated from a female donor older than 55 with stage I squamous cell lung carcinoma.

V usage is TRBV7-2 and J usage is TRBJ2-2, with a possible D match to TRBD2 (6 bases). Trimming cost V 5 bases and J 4 bases, with 8 bases left between them. The V gene's germline CDR1 is SGHTA and CDR2 FQGNSA. CDR3 length equals 13 residues. CDR3 sequence reads: CASSPGLTGELFF. CDR3 in DNA: TGTGCCAGCAGCCCGGGACTCACCGGGGAGCTGTTTTTT. The full variable domain, rest sourced from reference TRBV7-2 and TRBJ2-2, is GAGVSQSPSNKVTEKGKDVELRCDPISGHTALYWYRQSLGQGLEFLIYFQGNSAPDKSGLPSDRFSAERTGGSVSTLTIQRTQQEDSAVYLCASSPGLTGELFFGEGSRLTVL.

V is TRBV9 and J is TRBJ2-2; D possibly corresponds to TRBD2 (6 bases). Deletions cut 3 bases from V and 3 bases from J, with 12 bases between. The CDR3 is made up of 15 amino acids. In germline, CDR1 is SGDLS, CDR2 YYNGEE. Written as DNA, the CDR3 is TGTGCCAGCAGCGGAGGTGGAGGGCACACCGGGGAGCTGTTTTTT. It codes for CASSGGGGHTGELFF.

The chain recombines TRBV9 with TRBJ1-2; no firm D call. V was shortened by 5 bases and J by 5 bases, with 10 bases between the two germline ends. The V gene's germline CDR1 is SGDLS and CDR2 YYNGEE. The CDR3 totals 12 residues. The CDR3 reads CASRSQAYGYTF. CDR3 DNA sequence: TGTGCCAGCAGGTCCCAGGCTTATGGCTACACCTTC.

By share, this clone ranks as large (0.1 to 1%). The chain couples TRBV11-3 to TRBJ2-5; D is possibly TRBD2 (5 bases). The germline V and J ends were trimmed by 0 bases and 3 bases, with 11 bases remaining between them. This CDR3 has 15 amino acids. CDR1 is SGHNT and CDR2 is YENEEA in the germline V gene. The CDR3 DNA follows: TGTGCCAGCAGCTTAGAGGGTGGAGGAGAAGAGACCCAGTACTTC. As protein: CASSLEGGGEETQYF.

This clone was detected a few times. The chain recombines TRBV19 with TRBJ1-4; D is possibly TRBD1 (6 bases). Germline-derived CDR1 and CDR2 are LNHDA and SQIVND (reference sequence). The ends were cut back, 6 bases at V and 5 bases at J, with 19 bases in the middle. CDR3 size: 16 residues. CDR3 sequence (DNA): TGTGCCAGTAGCTCCCTTGCCGGGACATTCAATGAAAAACTGTTTTTT. Amino acid sequence: CASSSLAGTFNEKLFF.

V usage is TRBV19 and J usage is TRBJ2-3; TRBD2 matches 10 bases. The germline V gene encodes CDR1 LNHDA and CDR2 SQIVND (reference sequence). CDR3 length: 16 residues. Trimming took 3 bases from V and 2 from J; bases not matched to a gene: 5. The CDR3 loop is CASSMDLAGATDTQYF. The CDR3 DNA sequence: TGTGCCAGTAGTATGGACCTAGCGGGGGCCACAGATACGCAGTATTTT.

In its sample, this clone ranks as medium-sized. The V gene is TRBV11-3, the J gene TRBJ2-3; 8 nucleotides line up with TRBD1. With V trimmed by 1 base and J by 5 bases, 8 bases remained unmatched. Germline CDR1 is SGHNT and CDR2 is YENEEA. CDR3 length: 16 amino acids. CDR3 DNA sequence: TGTGCCAGCAGCTTAGGTGTGGGACAGGCCTTAGATACGCAGTATTTT. It encodes CASSLGVGQALDTQYF.

The chain is built from TRBV11-3 and TRBJ1-5; 8 nucleotides align to TRBD1. Looked up from germline, CDR1 is SGHNT and CDR2 is YENEEA. The CDR3 length is 15 residues. J lost 6 bases, V lost 4 bases, and 8 bases had no gene match. Here the CDR3 DNA reads TGTGCCAGCAGCTCGAACAGGGGGAGAGGTCAGCCCCAGCATTTT. The encoded protein is CASSSNRGRGQPQHF. The full variable domain, rest sourced from reference TRBV11-3 and TRBJ1-5, is EAGVVQSPRYKIIEKKQPVAFWCNPISGHNTLYWYLQNLGQGPELLIRYENEEAVDDSQLPKDRFSAERLKGVDSTLKIQPAELGDSAVYLCASSSNRGRGQPQHFGDGTRLSIL.

This clone was observed a few times. The chain couples TRBV30 to TRBJ2-1; 12 bases are a match to TRBD2. Germline trimming cut 2 bases from V and 10 bases from J; bases unmatched to any gene: 3. The germline CDR1 and CDR2 sequences are GTSNPN and SVGIG (reference sequence). This CDR3 comprises 13 residues. This CDR3 reads CAWSTLAGGEQFF. The CDR3 nucleotides are TGTGCCTGGAGTACCCTAGCGGGAGGGGAGCAGTTCTTC.